The rows below give T cell receptor beta chains drawn from one sample of a study of T cells in Graves' hyperthyroidism and ophthalmopathy. One entry per CDR3 protein, called by TCRdb with MiXCR from the multiplex PCR reads. The table records about 160,000 distinct CDR3 sequences, about 9% of them present only once. Specimen: blood. These receptors came from a woman aged 18 to 35 with Graves' hyperthyroidism that later progressed to Graves' ophthalmopathy. Each CDR3 is given with its conserved first and last residue. D genes are given only for firm matches. Part of the rows lack a size; the others show once, few, many or a class for expanded clones.

J | V | D | size | DNA | CDR3
TRBJ1-1 | TRBV20-1 | - | many | TGCAGTGCCGCCCCGATCGGGGTTGACACTGAAGCTTTCTTT | CSAAPIGVDTEAFF
TRBJ2-5 | TRBV20-1 | - | few | TGCAGTGCTAGCGGACGGAGCCAAGAGACCCAGTACTTC | CSASGRSQETQYF
TRBJ2-1 | TRBV3-1 | TRBD2 | - | TGTGCCAGCAGCCACCAGTCAACGGTTGGCGGGGGGGGGCAGTTCTTC | CASSHQSTVGGGGQFF
TRBJ2-7 | TRBV19 | TRBD1 | few | TGTGCCAGTAGTATTGTGTACGGGACAGATCTTTACGAGCAGTACTTC | CASSIVYGTDLYEQYF
TRBJ2-3 | TRBV5-1 | - | many | TGCGCCAGCAGCCCGACAGATAGGTCCACAGATACGCAGTATTTT | CASSPTDRSTDTQYF
TRBJ2-3 | TRBV27 | - | many | TGTGCCAGCAGTTTATCCCTAGACGGCACAGATACGCAGTATTTT | CASSLSLDGTDTQYF
TRBJ1-3 | TRBV5-5 | - | - | TGTGCCAGCAGCTTGGACGGGGGCCAGGGTGGAAACACCATATATTTT | CASSLDGGQGGNTIYF
TRBJ1-4 | TRBV19 | TRBD1 | few | TGTGCCAGCCCCCGACAGGGGTCAAAAAGTGAAAAACTGTTTTTT | CASPRQGSKSEKLFF
TRBJ2-4 | TRBV20-1 | - | - | TGCAGTGCTAGAGATCTCAGGGTTGGAAACATTCAGTACTTC | CSARDLRVGNIQYF
TRBJ2-3 | TRBV20-1 | TRBD1 | many | TGCAGTGCTAGAGATCATCTGACAGGGTCCCCAACGCAGTATTTT | CSARDHLTGSPTQYF
TRBJ1-1 | TRBV10-3 | - | many | TGTGCCATCGGTTCGGGGCGCGGGAACACTGAAGCTTTCTTT | CAIGSGRGNTEAFF
TRBJ2-5 | TRBV27 | TRBD2 | many | TGTGCCAGTAGTCGGGGGGGCCGGGAGACCCAGTACTTC | CASSRGGRETQYF
TRBJ1-1 | TRBV27 | - | - | TGTGCCGGCAGTTCTAATTTAAACACTGAAGCTTTCTTT | CAGSSNLNTEAFF
TRBJ2-5 | TRBV15 | TRBD2 | - | TGTGCCACCAGCAGGGAGATTGGTGCGGGGGGCGGTGAGACCCAGTACTTC | CATSREIGAGGGETQYF
TRBJ1-6 | TRBV6-4 | - | - | TGTGCCAGCAGTGAGGAATATAATTCACCCCTCCACTTT | CASSEEYNSPLHF
TRBJ2-1 | TRBV7-9 | - | many | TGTGCCAGCAGCCGACCCTACGACAATGAGCAGTTCTTC | CASSRPYDNEQFF
TRBJ2-1 | TRBV12-3/TRBV12-4 | - | many | TGTGCCAGCAGCACCAATTACTTTCCCCGCTACAATGAGCAGTTCTTC | CASSTNYFPRYNEQFF
TRBJ2-2 | TRBV19 | TRBD2 | many | TGTGCCAGTAGTCGCGTACTAGCGGGAGTTTCTACCGGGGAGCTGTTTTTT | CASSRVLAGVSTGELFF
TRBJ2-2 | TRBV6-1 | TRBD1 | many | TGTGCCAGCCCGGGACAGGGGGACACCGGGGAGCTGTTTTTT | CASPGQGDTGELFF
TRBJ2-3 | TRBV12-3/TRBV12-4 | TRBD2 | many | TGTGCCAGCAGCCCAGGAGCTAGCGGGAGCACAGATACGCAGTATTTT | CASSPGASGSTDTQYF
TRBJ2-1 | TRBV20-1 | - | many | TGCAGTGCTAAGACAGGCGGAGAAACCTACAATGAGCAGTTCTTC | CSAKTGGETYNEQFF
TRBJ1-2 | TRBV11-2 | - | many | TGTGCCAGCAGCCCGGGACCGAACTATGGCTACACCTTC | CASSPGPNYGYTF
TRBJ2-2 | TRBV19 | TRBD1 | many | TGTGCCAGTAGTAGTTGGGACAGGGAGGCCGGGGAGCTGTTTTTT | CASSSWDREAGELFF